One and the same sample provided the 2 T cell receptor beta chains below, sequenced in a study of T cells in Graves' hyperthyroidism and ophthalmopathy (dated by TCRdb to 2018 to 2020). Libraries were built with multiplex PCR. The reads were generated on an Illumina HiSeq 2000. TCR beta CDR3 regions were amplified from RNA transcripts. The TCR CDR3 was subjected to a first round of RT-PCR using the HTBI primer set and the Qiagen OneStep RT-PCR kit. TCRdb reprocessed the public reads (quality trimming at Q25 with fastp, clone calling with MiXCR) and kept in-frame beta chains. Under each unique CDR3 protein, matching rows form one entry showing the most common genes and DNA. The sample contains about 540,000 distinct CDR3 sequences, 40% to 55% of them found a single time. The ten largest clones add up to approximately 8.2% of the sample. Sequencing used peripheral blood or thyroid tissue (not recorded which). Every receptor here comes from a woman between 18 and 29 years old with Graves' hyperthyroidism. Donor details come from another sample of the same person, matched by shared clones.

Concerning this clonotype itself: One end of the junction does not line up with germline, which may come from a read error. CDR3 nucleotide sequence: TGTGCCAGCAGTGAGGGACAGGGGGAACCTTCCACCGGGGAGCTGTTCTTC. Protein sequence: CASSEGQGEPSTGELFF. The chain combines TRBV6-4 with TRBJ2-1; 11 nucleotides agree with TRBD1. CDR3 size: 17 residues. CDR1 MRHNA and CDR2 SNTAGT come from the germline V gene.

This rearrangement joins TRBV7-2 to TRBJ1-2; D is unresolved. Trimming left V 4 bases short and J 3 bases short, with 15 bases between. Germline CDR1 and CDR2: SGHTA and FQGNSA. There are 15 residues in the CDR3. CDR3 amino acids: CASSYGKPWDYGYTF. The CDR3 DNA is TGTGCCAGCAGCTACGGCAAACCGTGGGACTATGGCTACACCTTC.